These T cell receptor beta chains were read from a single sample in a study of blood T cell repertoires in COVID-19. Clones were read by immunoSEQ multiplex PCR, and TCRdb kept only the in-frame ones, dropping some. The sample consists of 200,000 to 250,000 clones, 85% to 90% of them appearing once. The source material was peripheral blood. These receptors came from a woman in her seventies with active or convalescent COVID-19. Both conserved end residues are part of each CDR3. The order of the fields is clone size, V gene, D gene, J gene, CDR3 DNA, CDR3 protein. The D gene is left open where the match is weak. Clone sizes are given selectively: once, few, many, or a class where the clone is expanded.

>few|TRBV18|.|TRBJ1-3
TGTGCCAGCTCACAACAGGGCCCTGGAAACACCATATATTTT
CASSQQGPGNTIYF
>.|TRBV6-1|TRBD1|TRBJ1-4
TGTGCCAGCAGTGAGAGACAGGGGGCTTTCGTCGATGAAAAACTGTTTTTT
CASSERQGAFVDEKLFF
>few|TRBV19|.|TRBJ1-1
TGTGCCAGTAGTATGCAGGGGAACACTGAAGCTTTCTTT
CASSMQGNTEAFF
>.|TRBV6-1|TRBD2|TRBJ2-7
TGTGCCAGCAGTGTTTCCCAACTAGCGGGGGGCGACGAGCAGTACTTC
CASSVSQLAGGDEQYF
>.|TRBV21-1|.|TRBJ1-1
TGTGCCAGCAGATTAATCCCGGGGGGGGAATATTCCACTGAAGCTTTCTTT
CASRLIPGGEYSTEAFF
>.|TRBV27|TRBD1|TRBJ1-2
TGTGCCAGCAGTTTATCGGGACAGGGAAGCTATGGCTACACCTTC
CASSLSGQGSYGYTF
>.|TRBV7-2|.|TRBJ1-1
TGTGCCAGCTCTCGAGGGAACACTGAAGCTTTCTTT
CASSRGNTEAFF
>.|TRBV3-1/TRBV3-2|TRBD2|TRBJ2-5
TGTGCCAGCAGCCCCTACCCTACTAGCGGGGGGCCAGAGACCCAGTACTTC
CASSPYPTSGGPETQYF
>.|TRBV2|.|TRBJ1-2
TGTGCCAGCAGTGAGGAAGGGACAAACTATGGCTACACCTTC
CASSEEGTNYGYTF
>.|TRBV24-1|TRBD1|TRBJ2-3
TGTGCCACCAGTGATCTGACAGGGCGGGATACGCAGTATTTT
CATSDLTGRDTQYF
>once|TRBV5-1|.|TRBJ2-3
TGCGCCAGCAGCTCCTCCGGGACAACCTCTAGCACAGATACGCAGTATTTT
CASSSSGTTSSTDTQYF
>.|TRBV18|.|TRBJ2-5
TGTGCCAGCTCACCTTCGGAGACCCAGTACTTC
CASSPSETQYF
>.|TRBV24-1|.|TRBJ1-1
TGTGCCACCAGTGATACAGGGAACACTGAAGCTTTCTTT
CATSDTGNTEAFF
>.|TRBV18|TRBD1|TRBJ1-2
TGTGCCAGCTCACCACCGGGACAGGGAAAGGATGGCTACACCTTC
CASSPPGQGKDGYTF
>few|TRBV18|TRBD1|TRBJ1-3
TGTGCCAGCTCACCCTATCTGGGACAGACTTTCTCTGGAAACACCATATATTTT
CASSPYLGQTFSGNTIYF
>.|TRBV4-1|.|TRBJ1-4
TGCGCCAGCAGCCAAGACTCTGGACTGTCTGAAAAACTGTTTTTT
CASSQDSGLSEKLFF
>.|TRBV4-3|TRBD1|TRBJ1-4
TGCGCCAGCAGCCAAGATAGGAACAGGGGTTATGAAAAACTGTTTTTT
CASSQDRNRGYEKLFF
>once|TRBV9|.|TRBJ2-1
TGTGCCAGCAGCGTAGCGGAGTTCTCCTACAATGAGCAGTTCTTC
CASSVAEFSYNEQFF